These T cell receptor beta chains were read from a single sample in a study of T cells in Graves' hyperthyroidism and ophthalmopathy. TCRdb re-called the multiplex PCR reads with MiXCR, one entry per CDR3 protein. Of more than 450,000 distinct CDR3 sequences in the sample, 14% are singletons; the top ten hold 14%. The source material was blood. Receptors were obtained from a middle-aged woman with Graves' hyperthyroidism. CDR3s include the opening cysteine and the closing phenylalanine or tryptophan. D genes are given only for firm matches. Clone size is stated in some rows and not others, as once, few, many or a class when expanded.

many TRBJ2-7 NA TRBV6-1 TGTGCCAGCACTACCCTGGGGACTGGCTCCTACGAGCAGTACTTC CASTTLGTGSYEQYF
NA TRBJ1-1 NA TRBV7-2 TGTGCCAGCAGCGGATCGACAGTTAACACTGAAGCTTTCTTT CASSGSTVNTEAFF
many TRBJ1-1 NA TRBV5-8 TGTGCCAGCAGCTCCCAAGTGAACACTGAAGCTTTCTTT CASSSQVNTEAFF
many TRBJ2-7 TRBD2 TRBV20-1 TGCAGTGCTGCTACGCCCGGGACTAGCGGTACCTACGAGCAGTACTTC CSAATPGTSGTYEQYF
few TRBJ1-2 NA TRBV3-1 TGTGCCAGCAGCCAAGATTCGACAGGCTCGAGTGGCTACACCTTC CASSQDSTGSSGYTF
many TRBJ2-4 NA TRBV20-1 TGCAGTGCTAGAGACTGGGGGCAGGCCAAAAACATTCAGTACTTC CSARDWGQAKNIQYF
few TRBJ1-2 TRBD1 TRBV7-9 TGTGCCAGCAGCTCCCCGACAGGGGCTGGCTATGGCTACACCTTC CASSSPTGAGYGYTF
few TRBJ1-3 NA TRBV20-1 TGCAGTGCTAGAGGCGCCTCTGGAAACACCATATATTTT CSARGASGNTIYF
NA TRBJ1-2 TRBD1 TRBV6-1 TGTGCCAGCAGAAGACAGGGGGAGTATGGCTACACCTTC CASRRQGEYGYTF
many TRBJ1-1 TRBD1 TRBV28 TGTGCCAGCGGATCAACAGGGAGGGGGCCTGAAGCTTTCTTT CASGSTGRGPEAFF
many TRBJ2-5 TRBD1 TRBV11-2 TGTGCCAGCAGACCGACAGGGTCGGAGACCCAGTACTTC CASRPTGSETQYF
many TRBJ1-5 NA TRBV24-1 TGTGCCACCAGTGTGTTAGGGTCGGATCAGCCCCAGCATTTT CATSVLGSDQPQHF
few TRBJ2-1 NA TRBV24-1 TGTGCCACCACCGGAGAGGGATCCTACAATGAGCAGTTCTTC CATTGEGSYNEQFF
many TRBJ1-2 NA TRBV3-1 TGTGCCAGCAGCCAAGCCGACAGTTTCTATGGCTACACCTTC CASSQADSFYGYTF
NA TRBJ2-7 TRBD1 TRBV7-9 TGTGCCAGCAGCCACCCGGGGACAGAAGCTTCCTACGAGCAGTACTTC CASSHPGTEASYEQYF
few TRBJ1-2 NA TRBV12-3/TRBV12-4 TGTGCCAGCAGCCAGCAGGGCCACTATGGCTACACCTTC CASSQQGHYGYTF
many TRBJ1-1 NA TRBV3-1 TGTGCCAGCAGCCTCCTCACGGGGGGGCAGGGTGAAGCTTTCTTT CASSLLTGGQGEAFF
many TRBJ2-2 TRBD2 TRBV11-2 TGTGCCAGCAGCTCCCCGGATAGCGGGAGCCGGGAGCTGTTTTTT CASSSPDSGSRELFF
NA TRBJ2-5 NA TRBV20-1 TGCAGTGCTAGGGTTTGGGGAGTAGAGACCCAGTACTTC CSARVWGVETQYF
NA TRBJ2-2 NA TRBV6-6 TGTGCCAGCAGTTACCCCTACACCGGGGAGCTGTTTTTT CASSYPYTGELFF
few TRBJ2-5 NA TRBV6-1 TGTGCCAGCAGGACGGTGTCCTCCCGGGGGGAGACCCAGTACTTC CASRTVSSRGETQYF
NA TRBJ2-5 NA TRBV7-9 TGTGCCAGCAGCTTATTCCGGACCAGGGAGACCCAGTACTTC CASSLFRTRETQYF
few TRBJ2-5 TRBD1 TRBV28 TGTGCCAGCAGTCCCTTCCGGACAGGACAAGAGACCCAGTACTTC CASSPFRTGQETQYF
many TRBJ2-1 NA TRBV18 TGTGCCAGCTCCTCAACGGAGAATGAGCAGTTCTTC CASSSTENEQFF
few TRBJ2-7 TRBD2 TRBV5-6 TGTGCCAGCAGCTTGGGAACTAGCGGTTTCTACGAGCAGTACTTC CASSLGTSGFYEQYF
many TRBJ1-1 NA TRBV15 TGTGCCACCAGCCCGGGCAGGGCGGACACTGAAGCTTTCTTT CATSPGRADTEAFF
many TRBJ2-1 NA TRBV12-3/TRBV12-4 TGTGCCAGCAGTTCAAGGGATTCGTACAATGAGCAGTTCTTC CASSSRDSYNEQFF
many TRBJ2-1 NA TRBV20-1 TGCAGTGCTAGACCCAGCAATGAGCAGTTCTTC CSARPSNEQFF
few TRBJ2-6 NA TRBV18 TGTGCCAGCTCACCGGACATCGCCTACTCTGGGGCCAACGTCCTGACTTTC CASSPDIAYSGANVLTF
many TRBJ2-3 NA TRBV11-1 TGTGCCAGCAGCTACCGAAAAAGCACAGATACGCAGTATTTT CASSYRKSTDTQYF
few TRBJ2-5 TRBD1 TRBV9 TGTGCCAGCAGCGAGGGGACAGGCCCCTACCAAGAGACCCAGTACTTC CASSEGTGPYQETQYF
many TRBJ1-1 TRBD1 TRBV28 TGTGCCAGCAGTCGGACAGGGGTGGGAGCTTTCTTT CASSRTGVGAFF
many TRBJ1-2 TRBD1 TRBV20-1 TGCAGTGTTTGGACAGGGTTCGATGGCTACACCTTC CSVWTGFDGYTF
NA TRBJ2-1 NA TRBV24-1 TGTGCCACCAGTGATAGGACCCCATGGGGCAATGAGCAGTTCTTC CATSDRTPWGNEQFF
NA TRBJ2-7 TRBD1 TRBV7-6 TGTGCCAGCAGCTTAGAGGGGGGGGGTCCCGGGACAGGGACCTACGAGCAGTACTTC CASSLEGGGPGTGTYEQYF
many TRBJ2-3 TRBD2 TRBV27 TGTGCCAGCAGTTTTGGAGCGGGAAGGGCAGATACGCAGTATTTT CASSFGAGRADTQYF
few TRBJ2-7 NA TRBV4-1 TGCGCCAGCAGCCAAAGTCGCGGCAGCTCCTACGAGCAGTACTTC CASSQSRGSSYEQYF
few TRBJ2-1 TRBD2 TRBV4-1 TGCGCCAGCAGCCAACTCCCCTCGGGGACTAGCTCATCAAGGGGCAATGAGCAGTTCTTC CASSQLPSGTSSSRGNEQFF
many TRBJ1-2 NA TRBV3-1 TGTGCCAGCAGCCCGTTCGGGGAAGAGATTTATGGCTACACCTTC CASSPFGEEIYGYTF
many TRBJ2-7 TRBD2 TRBV11-2 TGTGCCAGCAGCTTAGAGGCTAGCGGCTCCTACGAGCAGTACTTC CASSLEASGSYEQYF
many TRBJ2-6 NA TRBV27 TGTGCCAGCTTATCCCTCTCTGGGGCCAACGTCCTGACTTTC CASLSLSGANVLTF
many TRBJ2-1 NA TRBV7-2 TGTGCCAGCACAAAAGCCGGCACGGCGGGATACAATGAGCAGTTCTTC CASTKAGTAGYNEQFF
many TRBJ1-5 TRBD1 TRBV7-9 TGTGCCAGCAGCTTCGGGCGGGACAGAGGCAATCAGCCCCAGCATTTT CASSFGRDRGNQPQHF
few TRBJ2-1 TRBD2 TRBV7-3 TGTGCCAGCAGCCCCCGACTAGCGGGAGCAGGAGAGCAGTTCTTC CASSPRLAGAGEQFF
few TRBJ1-2 NA TRBV10-2 TGCGCCAGCAGTACCTCTAACTATGGCTACACCTTC CASSTSNYGYTF
many TRBJ2-7 NA TRBV27 TGTGCCAGCAGTTCGGGAGTCGGGCACGAGCAGTACTTC CASSSGVGHEQYF
many TRBJ2-1 NA TRBV20-1 TGCAGTGCTAGTGCACGTTTCAATGAGCAGTTCTTC CSASARFNEQFF
few TRBJ2-4 NA TRBV5-1 TGCGCCAGCAGCTTGGGCCTGTCTCTAAGCGGCGGTACAAACATTCAGTACTTC CASSLGLSLSGGTNIQYF
many TRBJ2-7 NA TRBV28 TGTGCCAGCAGTTTTCCCGTAGGGTATGATTCCTACGAGCAGTACTTC CASSFPVGYDSYEQYF
NA TRBJ2-7 NA TRBV6-2/TRBV6-3 TGTGCCAGCGGCATTGTCGGGGGATACGAGCAGTACTTC CASGIVGGYEQYF
NA TRBJ1-2 NA TRBV6-1 TGTGCCAGCAGTGAAGCTAGAGACAGGAGGCATGGCTACACCTTC CASSEARDRRHGYTF
many TRBJ2-7 NA TRBV6-1 TGTGCCAGCAAAAGAACCTACGAGCAGTACTTC CASKRTYEQYF
few TRBJ1-1 NA TRBV19 TGTGCCAGTAGTATCTCCAGGCCGAACACTGAAGCTTTCTTT CASSISRPNTEAFF
few TRBJ2-2 TRBD1 TRBV29-1 TGCAGCGCCCTGGGACAGACCACCGGGGAGCTGTTTTTT CSALGQTTGELFF